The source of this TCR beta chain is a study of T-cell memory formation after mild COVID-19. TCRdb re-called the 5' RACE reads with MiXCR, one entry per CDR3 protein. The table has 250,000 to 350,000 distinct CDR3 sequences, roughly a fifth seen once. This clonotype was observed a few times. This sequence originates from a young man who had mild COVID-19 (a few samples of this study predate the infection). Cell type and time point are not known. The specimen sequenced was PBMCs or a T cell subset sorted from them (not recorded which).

The CDR3 loop reads CASSRQQGARTDTQYF. The CDR3 bases are TGCGCCAGCAGCCGGCAACAGGGGGCGCGGACAGATACGCAGTATTTT. The chain carries TRBV4-1 and TRBJ2-3, with TRBD1 matching 9 bases. The CDR3 consists of 16 residues. Germline CDR1 and CDR2: MGHRA and YSYEKL. Trimming cost V 4 bases and J 3 bases; bases outside gene matches: 8.